This T cell receptor (beta chain) derives from a study of blood T cell repertoires in COVID-19. As handled by the study authors: Counts of nucleated cells, estimated from reference gene primer amplification, were obtained. Sequenced by immunoSEQ multiplex PCR; TCRdb stores in-frame clones only, minus some. D and trimming come from the DNA, and the V and J calls and clone size come from that table. This table holds over 85,000 clones, about nine tenths found once. Followed longitudinally, the Seattle patients had been enrolled during active infection. This clonotype was obtained from a woman between 45 and 60 years old with COVID-19, enrolled during active disease. Material: peripheral blood.

The CDR3 spells CASSEVDSPYGYTF. In DNA form, the CDR3 reads TGTGCCAGCAGTGAAGTGGACAGTCCATATGGCTACACCTTC. The rearrangement links TRBV6-1 to TRBJ1-2, with D perhaps matching TRBD1 (6 bases). Germline CDR1 reads MNHNS; CDR2 reads SASEGT. CDR3 length: 14 amino acids. Trimming left V 1 base short and J 5 bases short, with 11 bases between.